This T cell receptor beta chain was captured by sequencing in a study of T cells in Graves' hyperthyroidism and ophthalmopathy. At the level of the study: Peripheral blood was obtained at initial diagnosis, preceding any treatment.

This clonotype was counted many times. V was pared by 6 bases and J by 3 bases, with 6 bases of the junction left unmatched. This CDR3 has 14 amino acids. From germline, CDR1 is SNHLY and CDR2 FYNNEI. No progression to ophthalmopathy during 18 months of follow-up defined stable disease. Newly diagnosed hyperthyroidism, duration under 2 months, in patients aged 18 to 65. TCR beta CDR3 regions were amplified from RNA. The TCR CDR3 was amplified in a first-round RT-PCR using the HTBI primer set. TCRdb itself ran the multiplex PCR reads through MiXCR, one entry per CDR3 protein. The data show about 840,000 distinct CDR3 sequences, about two fifths seen once.

The chain employs TRBV2 and TRBJ1-2; 8 bases line up with TRBD1. Specimen: blood. This TCR came from a man between 18 and 29 years old with Graves' hyperthyroidism. CDR3 sequence: CASRQAGQDYGYTF. CDR3 nucleotides: TGTGCCAGCAGGCAGGCGGGACAGGACTATGGCTACACCTTC.